One sample yielded the 3 T cell receptor beta chains listed below, sequenced in a study of cytomegalovirus exposure and HLA in healthy donors. Researchers ran the PCR with 60 Vbeta and 13 Jbeta primers. This table comes from immunoSEQ multiplex PCR, and its TCRdb copy is limited to in-frame clones, with some not included. The sample table sets out about 79,000 clones. The sequenced sample consisted of PBMCs. All receptors derive from a man younger than 40 in good health and CMV-seronegative.

The chain carries TRBV28 and TRBJ2-7, with 12 bases lining up with TRBD2. J gave up 5 bases and V 6 bases, and 8 bases lay outside the gene matches. Germline V gene sequence: CDR1 MDHEN, CDR2 SYDVKM. The CDR3 length is 15 residues. The CDR3 is CASSSLAGGRNEQYF. As DNA, the CDR3 is TGTGCCAGCAGCTCACTAGCGGGAGGTAGAAACGAGCAGTACTTC.

The CDR3 here is CASSLLAGYEQYF. CDR3 coding DNA: TGTGCCAGTAGTCTGCTAGCGGGTTACGAGCAGTACTTC. The V call is TRBV19, the J call TRBJ2-7; 8 nucleotides agree with TRBD2. V was pared by 5 bases and J by 4 bases, with 4 bases of the junction left unmatched. CDR1 and CDR2 (germline): LNHDA, SQIVND (reference sequence). The CDR3 length is 13 residues.

The chain couples TRBV27 to TRBJ2-7; 9 bases fit TRBD1. Germline CDR1 reads MNHEY; CDR2 reads SMNVEV (reference sequence). This CDR3 contains 14 residues. Losses at the gene ends were 4 bases for V and 4 bases for J; bases not matched to a gene: 5. The CDR3 loop reads CASSSGQGRYEQYF. In DNA form, the CDR3 reads TGTGCCAGCAGTTCAGGACAGGGGAGGTACGAGCAGTACTTC.